The clone carrying this T cell receptor beta chain was detected only a few times. This entry is derived from a study of blood T cell repertoires in COVID-19. The CDR3 is 11 residues long. The table came from immunoSEQ multiplex PCR; TCRdb's copy has only in-frame clones and leaves some out. Of around 130,000 clones in the sample, around three quarters were seen once. Material for sequencing was peripheral blood. The J gene is TRBJ2-1, the V gene TRBV1; TRBD2 reflects the table's D call only, with no check against the DNA. TRBV1 is a documented pseudogene. This receptor was obtained from a human donor in a cohort sampled during active COVID-19. The CDR3 sequence: CTSSRAGEQFF. Written as DNA, the CDR3 is TGCACCAGCAGCCGAGCGGGTGAGCAGTTCTTC.